The clone carrying this T cell receptor (beta chain) has ten or more counts. This sample was included in a study of blood T cells in healthy people across ages. The use of a sample-barcoded 5' primer and a J-beta primer mix characterized a second PCR of 7 to 11 cycles. TCRdb recomputed calls from the 5' RACE reads with MiXCR, one row per CDR3 protein. Of 650,000 to 1,000,000 distinct CDR3 sequences in the sample, roughly 34% were seen once. Trimming took 0 bases from V and 4 from J, leaving 13 bases between them. Germline loops: CDR1 LGHNA, CDR2 YNFKEQ. The CDR3 spans 15 residues. The sequence was collected from a man between 18 and 29 years old in good health. Sequenced sample: blood. The chain recombines TRBV4-2 with TRBJ2-7; TRBD1 is a possible D gene (5 bases). The CDR3 region has the DNA TGTGCCAGCAGCCAAGATCGCCAGGGTAGGTACGAGCAGTACTTC. It codes for CASSQDRQGRYEQYF.